These T cell receptor beta chains were read from a single sample in a study of cytomegalovirus exposure and HLA in healthy donors. Generated by immunoSEQ multiplex PCR, the TCRdb table keeps only in-frame clones and is missing some. The sample yields 120,000 to 150,000 clones, over 70% seen once. The material sequenced was PBMCs. These receptors all stem from a male donor in good health and CMV-seronegative. The CDR3 runs from the conserved cysteine through the conserved F or W. The D gene is left open where the match is weak. A clone size is listed for some rows: how often the clone was seen (once, few, many), or a class if it is expanded.

CDR3nt: TGTGCCATCAGTTCACGGCAGGAGGGGACAGATACGCAGTATTTT
CDR3aa: CAISSRQEGTDTQYF
abundance: -
v_gene: TRBV10-3
d_gene: -
j_gene: TRBJ2-3

CDR3nt: TGCGCCAGCAGCTTGTTTGGACCAGGGGGAGGCTACACCTTC
CDR3aa: CASSLFGPGGGYTF
abundance: few
v_gene: TRBV5-1
d_gene: TRBD1
j_gene: TRBJ1-2

CDR3nt: TGTGCCAGCTCACCCCGGACTGAAGCTTTCTTT
CDR3aa: CASSPRTEAFF
abundance: few
v_gene: TRBV18
d_gene: -
j_gene: TRBJ1-1

CDR3nt: TGTGCCAGCAGCGCCCGAAGGGACAGGGAGGGTGATGGCTACACCTTC
CDR3aa: CASSARRDREGDGYTF
abundance: -
v_gene: TRBV21-1
d_gene: -
j_gene: TRBJ1-2

CDR3nt: TGCGCCAGCAGCTTGGTAGGTCGGGGCTCCTACGAGCAGTACTTC
CDR3aa: CASSLVGRGSYEQYF
abundance: -
v_gene: TRBV5-1
d_gene: -
j_gene: TRBJ2-7

CDR3nt: TGTGCCAGCAGCGGACAGGCCCGGGATACGCAGTATTTT
CDR3aa: CASSGQARDTQYF
abundance: -
v_gene: TRBV6-1
d_gene: TRBD1
j_gene: TRBJ2-3

CDR3nt: TGTGCCAGCAGCTTAAGAAGGGGAACTGAAGCTTTCTTT
CDR3aa: CASSLRRGTEAFF
abundance: few
v_gene: TRBV11-3
d_gene: -
j_gene: TRBJ1-1

CDR3nt: TGTGCCAGCAGCCCCCGGACAGGGGGAGCATTAGCCAAAAACATTCAGTACTTC
CDR3aa: CASSPRTGGALAKNIQYF
abundance: -
v_gene: TRBV7-9
d_gene: TRBD1
j_gene: TRBJ2-4

CDR3nt: TGTGCCAGCAGCGGACAGGGACGGGTTGGTGCCTACGAGCAGTACTTC
CDR3aa: CASSGQGRVGAYEQYF
abundance: -
v_gene: TRBV4-2
d_gene: TRBD1
j_gene: TRBJ2-7

CDR3nt: TGTGCCAGCAGCCAGGGGACAGGGCGGTCGAATTCACCCCTCCACTTT
CDR3aa: CASSQGTGRSNSPLHF
abundance: -
v_gene: TRBV4-2
d_gene: TRBD1
j_gene: TRBJ1-6

CDR3nt: TGTGCCAGCAGTGGGGGACTAGCGGGCTACGAGCAGTACTTC
CDR3aa: CASSGGLAGYEQYF
abundance: -
v_gene: TRBV6-1
d_gene: TRBD2
j_gene: TRBJ2-7

CDR3nt: TGTGCCAGCTCTCCTCGGACAGGGCTTAACTATGGCTACACCTTC
CDR3aa: CASSPRTGLNYGYTF
abundance: -
v_gene: TRBV18
d_gene: TRBD1
j_gene: TRBJ1-2

CDR3nt: TGCGCCAGCAGCCAAGTTCACAGGGGGGCTAACTATGGCTACACCTTC
CDR3aa: CASSQVHRGANYGYTF
abundance: -
v_gene: TRBV4-3
d_gene: TRBD1
j_gene: TRBJ1-2

CDR3nt: TGTGCCAGCAGCACAGGCCGCACGGGTACCGGGGAGCTGTTTTTT
CDR3aa: CASSTGRTGTGELFF
abundance: -
v_gene: TRBV7-8
d_gene: -
j_gene: TRBJ2-2

CDR3nt: TGTGCCAGCAGCTTGGGGCTGCCCGGGGAAGAGACCCAGTACTTC
CDR3aa: CASSLGLPGEETQYF
abundance: -
v_gene: TRBV5-4
d_gene: -
j_gene: TRBJ2-5

CDR3nt: TGTGCCAGTAGTCCTCTCGGACAGGGAGAAGGTCAGCCCCAGCATTTT
CDR3aa: CASSPLGQGEGQPQHF
abundance: -
v_gene: TRBV19
d_gene: TRBD1
j_gene: TRBJ1-5

CDR3nt: TGTGCCAGCACCCCGGGAGAAGATGGCTACACCTTC
CDR3aa: CASTPGEDGYTF
abundance: -
v_gene: TRBV28
d_gene: -
j_gene: TRBJ1-2

CDR3nt: TGTGCCAGCAGCCCCCGACTCAATACCGAGCAGTACTTC
CDR3aa: CASSPRLNTEQYF
abundance: -
v_gene: TRBV27
d_gene: -
j_gene: TRBJ2-7

CDR3nt: TGTGCCAGCAGCTCGGACCCGGGGGCCTACGAGCAGTACTTC
CDR3aa: CASSSDPGAYEQYF
abundance: -
v_gene: TRBV11-2
d_gene: -
j_gene: TRBJ2-7

CDR3nt: TGTGCCAGCAGCTCGGAAGCGGGCCAAGAGGCCCAGTACTTC
CDR3aa: CASSSEAGQEAQYF
abundance: -
v_gene: TRBV7-2
d_gene: -
j_gene: TRBJ2-5

CDR3nt: TGTGCCAGCAGCTCCGGACAGGGGGTTGGAACTATGGGCTACACCTTC
CDR3aa: CASSSGQGVGTMGYTF
abundance: -
v_gene: TRBV7-2
d_gene: TRBD1
j_gene: TRBJ1-2

CDR3nt: TGCGCCAGCAGCCCCGGACAGGGAGTCACCGGGGAGCTGTTTTTT
CDR3aa: CASSPGQGVTGELFF
abundance: once
v_gene: TRBV4-3
d_gene: TRBD1
j_gene: TRBJ2-2

CDR3nt: TGTGCCAGGGACGGGGGATCACCCCTCCACTTT
CDR3aa: CARDGGSPLHF
abundance: -
v_gene: TRBV28
d_gene: -
j_gene: TRBJ1-6

CDR3nt: TGTGCCAGCTCCGGAGGGTATTTT
CDR3aa: CASSGGYF
abundance: once
v_gene: TRBV27
d_gene: -
j_gene: TRBJ2-3

CDR3nt: TGTGCCAGCAGCTTGGGGGGACAGGGATGGACCGGGGAGCTGTTTTTT
CDR3aa: CASSLGGQGWTGELFF
abundance: -
v_gene: TRBV5-4
d_gene: TRBD1
j_gene: TRBJ2-2

CDR3nt: TGTGCCAGCAGCTTAGCCCCCGGGACAGGGTACTACGAGCAGTACTTC
CDR3aa: CASSLAPGTGYYEQYF
abundance: -
v_gene: TRBV7-8
d_gene: TRBD1
j_gene: TRBJ2-7

CDR3nt: TGTGCCAGCTCACTTTTTACGGGGGGGCCCGGCTCCTACAATGAGCAGTTCTTC
CDR3aa: CASSLFTGGPGSYNEQFF
abundance: -
v_gene: TRBV18
d_gene: TRBD2
j_gene: TRBJ2-1

CDR3nt: TGTGCCAGCAGCCCTGCGTTAAATTCACCCCTCCACTTT
CDR3aa: CASSPALNSPLHF
abundance: -
v_gene: TRBV9
d_gene: -
j_gene: TRBJ1-6

CDR3nt: TGTGCCAGCAGCTTCCGAGCAGGGGTCCAGGGCTACGAGCAGTACTTC
CDR3aa: CASSFRAGVQGYEQYF
abundance: -
v_gene: TRBV7-2
d_gene: -
j_gene: TRBJ2-7

CDR3nt: TGTGCCAGCAGCCTTAGCAGTGGTAACTATGGCTACACCTTC
CDR3aa: CASSLSSGNYGYTF
abundance: -
v_gene: TRBV9
d_gene: -
j_gene: TRBJ1-2

CDR3nt: TGCGCCAGCAGTTTGGGCAGGGGGCCGCTTTTTAACTATGGCTACACCTTC
CDR3aa: CASSLGRGPLFNYGYTF
abundance: -
v_gene: TRBV5-1
d_gene: TRBD1
j_gene: TRBJ1-2

CDR3nt: TGTGCCAGCTCATCCGGACTAGGCACAGATACGCAGTATTTT
CDR3aa: CASSSGLGTDTQYF
abundance: few
v_gene: TRBV18
d_gene: TRBD2
j_gene: TRBJ2-3

CDR3nt: TGCGCCAGCAGCTTGGCCGGGGGGGATGTCTACGAGCAGTACTTC
CDR3aa: CASSLAGGDVYEQYF
abundance: -
v_gene: TRBV5-1
d_gene: TRBD2
j_gene: TRBJ2-7

CDR3nt: TGTGCCAGCAGCTTAGGTTCGGGGGGAGAGCAGTACTTC
CDR3aa: CASSLGSGGEQYF
abundance: -
v_gene: TRBV7-6
d_gene: TRBD2
j_gene: TRBJ2-7

CDR3nt: TGTGCCAGCAGCCGTTTAGACAGGGCTAACTATGGCTACACCTTC
CDR3aa: CASSRLDRANYGYTF
abundance: few
v_gene: TRBV4-2
d_gene: TRBD1
j_gene: TRBJ1-2

CDR3nt: TGCGCCAGCAGTGATACGGGGTCCTATGGCTACACCTTC
CDR3aa: CASSDTGSYGYTF
abundance: -
v_gene: TRBV10-1
d_gene: -
j_gene: TRBJ1-2

CDR3nt: TGTGCCAGTAGTTCCCTAGCGGGGCGTACCTACAATGAGCAGTTCTTC
CDR3aa: CASSSLAGRTYNEQFF
abundance: -
v_gene: TRBV19
d_gene: TRBD2
j_gene: TRBJ2-1

CDR3nt: TGTGCCAGCAGCCAAGACCGGGACAGTAATGAAAAACTGTTTTTT
CDR3aa: CASSQDRDSNEKLFF
abundance: few
v_gene: TRBV4-2
d_gene: TRBD1
j_gene: TRBJ1-4

CDR3nt: TGTGCCAGCAGCTTAGATCCTTCGGGGCCCCAGCATTTT
CDR3aa: CASSLDPSGPQHF
abundance: once
v_gene: TRBV11-2
d_gene: -
j_gene: TRBJ1-5

CDR3nt: TGCGCCAGCAGCTCGACAGGAGCGACTGAAGCTTTCTTT
CDR3aa: CASSSTGATEAFF
abundance: -
v_gene: TRBV5-1
d_gene: -
j_gene: TRBJ1-1

CDR3nt: TGCGCCAGCAGCCCTGTAGCGGGGGGCGGATACAAAAACATTCAGTACTTC
CDR3aa: CASSPVAGGGYKNIQYF
abundance: -
v_gene: TRBV4-3
d_gene: TRBD2
j_gene: TRBJ2-4